These 3 T cell receptor beta chains were all obtained from the same sample, sequenced in a study of blood T cell repertoires in COVID-19. Repertoires were generated with immunoSEQ multiplex PCR, while TCRdb's copy carries only in-frame clones and drops some. The table shows approximately 110,000 clones, with 65% to 80% occurring only once. Sequences were obtained from peripheral blood. The source is a human donor with acute or convalescent COVID-19. The donor label of this sample is uncertain.

This clone was recorded only once. V is TRBV7-8 and J is TRBJ2-1; no reliable D call. The CDR3 loop spans 15 amino acids. Germline V gene data show CDR1 as SGHVS and CDR2 as FQNEAQ. V dropped 5 bases and J dropped 3 bases, with 14 bases sitting between them. CDR3: CASSLNGWHYNEQFF. The DNA for the CDR3 is TGTGCCAGCAGCCTTAACGGGTGGCACTACAATGAGCAGTTCTTC.

This clone was observed a handful of times. This chain links TRBV7-9 with TRBJ2-5; no clear D. There are 12 residues in the CDR3. The V gene lost 5 bases and the J gene lost 5 bases, with 9 bases spanning the gap. The germline V gene encodes CDR1 SEHNR and CDR2 FQNEAQ (reference sequence). As DNA, the CDR3 is TGTGCCAGCAGCCGGGTCGGGGAGACCCAGTACTTC. Its protein is CASSRVGETQYF.

To note about this clone: The same CDR3 also results from other DNA sequences found in this sample. The rearrangement joins TRBV20-1 to TRBJ1-1; possible D gene TRBD1, 6 bases. Per germline, CDR1 DFQATT and CDR2 SNEGSKA (reference sequence). The germline V and J ends were trimmed by 4 bases and 6 bases, with 9 bases remaining between them. This CDR3 has 11 amino acids. The CDR3 DNA sequence: TGCAGTGCTACTAGACAGGCTGAAGCTTTCTTT. Protein: CSATRQAEAFF.